This T cell receptor (beta chain) originates from a study of immune evolution from preneoplasia to lung adenocarcinoma (dated by TCRdb to the early 2020s). For the wider study: The study combined immune gene expression, TCR sequencing and multiplex immunofluorescence to profile immune contexture across lung adenocarcinoma precursors and invasive adenocarcinoma. Resected precursor lesions (AAH, AIS, MIA) and invasive adenocarcinomas were compared with paired morphologically normal lung tissue. The sample size depended on which specimens were available, not on a prior power calculation. The immune data were combined with whole exome sequencing and methylation data from the same cohort of nodules. The overall cohort comprised approximately 53 patients with pulmonary nodules who underwent surgical resection. TCR sequencing data were obtained from 55 or so patients. The study reported that about 100 samples were used for TCR sequencing. POLYSOLVER was used to infer Class I HLA alleles from exome data, while LOHHLA was used to detect allele-specific HLA loss.

The study at large found these results: All patients were from Japan and China, so applicability to Western populations was uncertain. Normal lung showed the highest clonality, whereas later-stage lesions appeared to have higher T cell density and diversity but lower clonality. The findings were based on association rather than direct causation, and larger cohorts with long-term follow-up and longitudinal biopsies were deemed needed. Normal lung had the highest top T cell clone frequencies, which appeared to decline progressively from AAH through AIS, MIA and invasive adenocarcinoma.

Using the immunoSEQ hsTCRbeta Kit, TCR beta CDR3 regions were sequenced from DNA. For the original study's pipeline: TCR sequencing data were analysed with the ImmunoSEQ Analyzer. T cell clonality was defined as 1 minus Pielou's evenness, calculated on productive rearrangements. T cell diversity was measured with the inverse Simpson index on productive templates. T cell density was expressed as TCR beta template counts normalized to usable DNA, with usable DNA estimated by amplifying and sequencing housekeeping genes. TCR metrics were compared across histologic stages using two-sided Kruskal-Wallis tests. TCRdb's version of the immuneACCESS table is confined to in-frame rearrangements and falls short of the full clone set. An unresolved V gene accounts for under half of the shortfall where checked; the remainder is of unknown origin. The DNA gave D and trimming, while V, J and clone size come from that table. For this sample the table gives 4,500 to 5,500 clones, of which around 78% were detected only once. The ten largest clonotypes hold 8.2% of the sample.

The patients had resection in Japan or China between the mid-2010s and the late 2010s. Two lung cancer pathologists independently confirmed the histologic diagnosis of each case on H&E slides. FFPE tissue was used for DNA isolation with the AllPrep DNA/RNA FFPE Kit. With respect to this clone: Its binding antigen is unknown. No base qualities exist here, and no much larger clone lies one base off it.

The specimen was FFPE adjacent normal lung tissue. This receptor was identified in a donor at least 70 years old with lung adenocarcinoma.

CDR3 sequence: CASSKEIGNGYTF. Read as DNA, the sequence is TGTGCCAGCAGCAAAGAGATCGGGAATGGCTACACCTTC. The chain uses TRBV21-1 and TRBJ1-2. TRBV21-1 counts as a pseudogene. Including the terminal cysteine and phenylalanine, the CDR3 comprises 13 residues. Just CDR3 DNA is preserved here, 39 bases in frame from base 1.